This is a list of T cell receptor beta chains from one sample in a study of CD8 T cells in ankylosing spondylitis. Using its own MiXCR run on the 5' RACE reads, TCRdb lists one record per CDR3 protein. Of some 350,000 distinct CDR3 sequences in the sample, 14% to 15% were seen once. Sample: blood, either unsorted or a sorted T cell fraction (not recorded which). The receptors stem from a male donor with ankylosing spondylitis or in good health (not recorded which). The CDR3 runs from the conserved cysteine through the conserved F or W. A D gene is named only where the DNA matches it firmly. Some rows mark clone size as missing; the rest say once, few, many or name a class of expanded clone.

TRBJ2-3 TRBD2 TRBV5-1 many TGCGCCAGCGGGGGACCGGGACTACAAACAGATACGCAGTATTTT CASGGPGLQTDTQYF
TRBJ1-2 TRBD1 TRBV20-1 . TGCAGTGCTAGAGATTGGACAGGGCCCTATGGCTACACCTTC CSARDWTGPYGYTF
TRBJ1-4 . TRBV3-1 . TGTGCCAGCAGCCAAAGAGGGGCGGCAGCTCCCGGACTGTTTTTT CASSQRGAAAPGLFF
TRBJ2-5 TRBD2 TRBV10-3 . TGTGCCAGTAGCCCTACTAGCGGGGGGCAAGAGACCCAGTACTTC CASSPTSGGQETQYF
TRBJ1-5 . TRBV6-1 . TGTGCCAGCAGTGAGAAGGGGGTGTATAGCAATCAGCCCCAGCATTTT CASSEKGVYSNQPQHF
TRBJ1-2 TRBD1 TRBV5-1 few TGCGCCAGCAGCTTGGCCCAGGGGGACAGCTACACCTTC CASSLAQGDSYTF
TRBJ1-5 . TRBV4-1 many TGCGCCAGCAGCCAAGATGGACATTACAATCAGCCCCAGCATTTT CASSQDGHYNQPQHF
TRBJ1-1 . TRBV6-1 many TGTGCCAGCAGACCGAGGTGGCAGGGCTCTGTCACTGAAGCTTTCTTT CASRPRWQGSVTEAFF
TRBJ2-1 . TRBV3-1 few TGTGCCAACTTAACGCGGGGGCTGGCGTACAATGAGCAGTTCTTC CANLTRGLAYNEQFF
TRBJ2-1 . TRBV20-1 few TGCAGTGCTAGATCCCCGGTCGGGAGAGACACCTACAATGAGCAGTTCTTC CSARSPVGRDTYNEQFF
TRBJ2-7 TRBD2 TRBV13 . TGTGCCAGCAGAACTAGCGGGAGGTCCCCTATGGAGCAGTACTTC CASRTSGRSPMEQYF
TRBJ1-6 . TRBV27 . TGTGCCAGCAGAGCGACAGGCGCGGAGAATTCACCCCTCCACTTT CASRATGAENSPLHF
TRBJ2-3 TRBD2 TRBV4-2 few TGTGCCAGCAGCCAGACCCCCACTAGCGGGGGGGCGGCAGATACGCAGTATTTT CASSQTPTSGGAADTQYF
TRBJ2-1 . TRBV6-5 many TGTGCCAGCAGTTACTCGATGGCAGCCTACAATGAGCAGTTCTTC CASSYSMAAYNEQFF
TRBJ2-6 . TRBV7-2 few TGTGCCAGCAGACCAGGGCTAGGTGGGGCCAACGTCCTGACTTTC CASRPGLGGANVLTF
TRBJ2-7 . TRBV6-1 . TGTGCCAGCCGGAAAGGGGCCTTCTACGAGCAGTACTTC CASRKGAFYEQYF
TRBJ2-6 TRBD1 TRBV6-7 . TGTGCCAGCAGGGAGGACAGGGGGCAGTCGGAAGGGGCCAACGTCCTGACTTTC CASREDRGQSEGANVLTF
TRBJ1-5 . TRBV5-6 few TGTGCCAGCAGCTTGGGCGGGAGTTGGGGCAATCAGCCCCAGCATTTT CASSLGGSWGNQPQHF
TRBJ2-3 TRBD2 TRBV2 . TGTGCCAGCAAGACTAGCGGGGGGCAAACAGATACGCAGTATTTT CASKTSGGQTDTQYF
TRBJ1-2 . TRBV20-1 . TGCAGTGCTAGAAGCCCTAAGGGGTTCTATGGCTACACCTTC CSARSPKGFYGYTF
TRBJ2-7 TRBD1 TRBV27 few TGTGCCAGCAGAGACAGGGGTGGGTACGAGCAGTACTTC CASRDRGGYEQYF
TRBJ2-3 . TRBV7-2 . TGTGCCAGCAGCTTAACTCGGCTGATCACAGATACGCAGTATTTT CASSLTRLITDTQYF
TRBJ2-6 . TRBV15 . TGTGCCACCAGCAGAGATCTCCGGGGGAGCGGGGCCAACGTCCTGACTTTC CATSRDLRGSGANVLTF
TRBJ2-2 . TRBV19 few TGTGCCAGTAGTACGCCTATCCGGCAGCTGTTTTTT CASSTPIRQLFF
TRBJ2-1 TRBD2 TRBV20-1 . TGCAGTGCTTGTGGGGACTACTCCTACAATGAGCAGTTCTTC CSACGDYSYNEQFF
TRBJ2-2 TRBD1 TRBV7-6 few TGTGCCAGCAGCTTAATTGGACAGGGCTCCGGGGAGCTGTTTTTT CASSLIGQGSGELFF
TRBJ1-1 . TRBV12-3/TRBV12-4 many TGTGCCAGCAGTTTAGCTGGCCTATCGAGAAGCACTGAAGCTTTCTTT CASSLAGLSRSTEAFF
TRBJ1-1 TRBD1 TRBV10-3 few TGTGCCTCTCAGGGGGGGGAGAACACTGAAGCTTTCTTT CASQGGENTEAFF
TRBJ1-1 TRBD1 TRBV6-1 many TGTGCCAGCAGGCTAGACAGGGCCGGGCTGAACACTGAAGCTTTCTTT CASRLDRAGLNTEAFF
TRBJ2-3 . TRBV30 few TGTGCCTGGAGAGGGAGACGAACAGATACGCAGTATTTT CAWRGRRTDTQYF
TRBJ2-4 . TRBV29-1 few TGCAGCGTTGAGGATAGCGGAGCCAAAAACATTCAGTACTTC CSVEDSGAKNIQYF
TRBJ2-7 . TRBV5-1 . TGCGCCAGCAGCTTACGGGCCCCGACCCCATCCTTCTCCTACGAGCAGTACTTC CASSLRAPTPSFSYEQYF
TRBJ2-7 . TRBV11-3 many TGTGCCAGCAGCTTAAGTCAGTCTTTGGACGAGCAGTACTTC CASSLSQSLDEQYF
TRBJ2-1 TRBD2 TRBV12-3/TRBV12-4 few TGTGCCAGCAGCCCCTCCGGACTAGCAGTCAATGAGCAGTTCTTC CASSPSGLAVNEQFF
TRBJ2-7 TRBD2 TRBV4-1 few TGCGCCAGCAGCCAAGATCCCCGTAGGGCGGGAGTCTACGAGCAGTACTTC CASSQDPRRAGVYEQYF
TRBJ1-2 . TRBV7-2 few TGTGCCAGCAGCCCCATGCAATTCGGCTACACCTTC CASSPMQFGYTF
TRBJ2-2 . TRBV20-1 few TGCAGTGCTAGAAGGGCAGCCCAGGTCCACACCGGGGAGCTGTTTTTT CSARRAAQVHTGELFF
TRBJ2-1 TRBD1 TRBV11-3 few TGTGCCAGCTGCCGGGACAGGGATAATGAGCAGTTCTTC CASCRDRDNEQFF
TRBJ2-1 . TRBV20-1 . TGCAGTGCTACCTCTGGGGATGAGCAGTTCTTC CSATSGDEQFF
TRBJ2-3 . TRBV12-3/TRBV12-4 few TGTGCCAGCAGTCCTGACCTGGGAAGCACAGATACGCAGTATTTT CASSPDLGSTDTQYF
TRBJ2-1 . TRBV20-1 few TGCAGTGCTAGTGATCCCTACGGGACTCTTGGGGATGAGCAGTTCTTC CSASDPYGTLGDEQFF
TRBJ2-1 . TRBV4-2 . TGTGCCAGCAGCCAAGAACCGTTCAATGAGCAGTTCTTC CASSQEPFNEQFF
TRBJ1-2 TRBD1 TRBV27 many TGTGCCAGCAGTATCCCAGGGACAGCTTTCTACACCTTC CASSIPGTAFYTF
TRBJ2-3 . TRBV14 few TGTGCCAGCAGCCAAGAGAAGGGGCGGAAGATTAGTACAGATACGCAGTATTTT CASSQEKGRKISTDTQYF
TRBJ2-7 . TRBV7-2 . TGTGCCAGCAGCCCAGGTGGGCCCCCGGGCAACGAGCAGTACTTC CASSPGGPPGNEQYF
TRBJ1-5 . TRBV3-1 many TGTGCCAGCAGCCAAGATATGGGACCGTATCAGCCCCAGCATTTT CASSQDMGPYQPQHF
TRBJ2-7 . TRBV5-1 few TGCGCCAGCAGGCTTGTCCCAGGCTCCTACGAGCAGTACTTC CASRLVPGSYEQYF
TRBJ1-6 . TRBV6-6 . TGTGCCAGCACCGCAGGGCAATCACCCCTCCACTTT CASTAGQSPLHF
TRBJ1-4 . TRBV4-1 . TGCGCCAGCAGCCCCGATCCCGGTGCAACTAATGAAAAACTGTTTTTT CASSPDPGATNEKLFF
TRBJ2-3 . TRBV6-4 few TGTGCCAGCAGCCGCCTAGGGACTGATACAGATACGCAGTATTTT CASSRLGTDTDTQYF
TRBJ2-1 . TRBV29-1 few TGCAGCGTTCGGGTAGGAAGCTCCTACAATGAGCAGTTCTTC CSVRVGSSYNEQFF
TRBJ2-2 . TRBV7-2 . . CASSLWNRDTPPGSCFF
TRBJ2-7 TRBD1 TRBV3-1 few TGTGCCAGCAGGCCCGAGACAGGGGGCTACGAGCAGTACTTC CASRPETGGYEQYF
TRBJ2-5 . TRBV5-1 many TGCGCCAGCACCCTGGGTGACTACCAAGAGACCCAGTACTTC CASTLGDYQETQYF
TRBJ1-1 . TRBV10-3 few TGTGCCATCAGTGAACGGGGGTCCACTGAAGCTTTCTTT CAISERGSTEAFF
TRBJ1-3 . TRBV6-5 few TGTGCCAGCAGTTACTCGACCGGAATAGGGAACACCATATATTTT CASSYSTGIGNTIYF
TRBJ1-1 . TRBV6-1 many TGTGCCAGCAGTCTCGCCCCCAGCTTGAACACTGAAGCTTTCTTT CASSLAPSLNTEAFF
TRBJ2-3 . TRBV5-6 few TGTGCCAGCAGCTTTCGAGCAGTTCTTGATACGCAGTATTTT CASSFRAVLDTQYF
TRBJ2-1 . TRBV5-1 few TGCGCCAGCAGCTTGGCCTCGACAGGCCCGAGCTCCTACAATGAGCAGTTCTTC CASSLASTGPSSYNEQFF
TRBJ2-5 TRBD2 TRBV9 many TGTGCCAGCAGCTCGCTCGGGACTAGCGGGGGTTGGGAGACCCAGTACTTC CASSSLGTSGGWETQYF